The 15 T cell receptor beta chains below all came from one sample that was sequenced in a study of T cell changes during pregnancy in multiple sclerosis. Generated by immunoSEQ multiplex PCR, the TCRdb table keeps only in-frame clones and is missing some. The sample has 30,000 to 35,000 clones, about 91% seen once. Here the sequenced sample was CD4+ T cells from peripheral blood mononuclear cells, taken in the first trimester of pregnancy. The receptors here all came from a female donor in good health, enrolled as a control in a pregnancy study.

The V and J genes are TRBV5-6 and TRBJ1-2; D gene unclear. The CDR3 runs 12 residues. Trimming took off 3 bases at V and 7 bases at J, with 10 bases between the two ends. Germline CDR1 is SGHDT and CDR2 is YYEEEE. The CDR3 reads CASSSGVGGYTF. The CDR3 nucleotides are TGTGCCAGCAGCTCCGGGGTTGGTGGCTACACCTTC.

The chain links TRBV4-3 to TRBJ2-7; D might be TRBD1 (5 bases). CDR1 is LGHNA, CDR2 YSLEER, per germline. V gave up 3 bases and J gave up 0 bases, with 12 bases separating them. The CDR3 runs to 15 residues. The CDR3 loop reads CASSQNYRSSYEQYF. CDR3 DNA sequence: TGCGCCAGCAGCCAGAACTACAGGAGCTCCTACGAGCAGTACTTC.

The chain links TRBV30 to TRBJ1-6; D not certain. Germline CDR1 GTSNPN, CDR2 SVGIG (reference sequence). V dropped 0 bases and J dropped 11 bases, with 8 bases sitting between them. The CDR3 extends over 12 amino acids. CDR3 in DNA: TGTGCCTGGAGTGTAGCGGGGACACCCCTCCACTTT. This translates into CAWSVAGTPLHF.

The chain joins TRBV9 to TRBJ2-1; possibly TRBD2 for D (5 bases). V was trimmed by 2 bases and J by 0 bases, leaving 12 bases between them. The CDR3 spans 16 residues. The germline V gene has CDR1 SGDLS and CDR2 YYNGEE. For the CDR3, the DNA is TGTGCCAGCAGCGTTGCCGACTACCTCTCCTACAATGAGCAGTTCTTC. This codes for CASSVADYLSYNEQFF.

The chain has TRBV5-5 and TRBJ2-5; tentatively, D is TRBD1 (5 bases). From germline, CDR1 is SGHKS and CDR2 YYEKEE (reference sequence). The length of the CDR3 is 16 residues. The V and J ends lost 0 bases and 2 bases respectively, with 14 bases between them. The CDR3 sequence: CASSLDPSGRQETQYF. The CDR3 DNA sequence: TGTGCCAGCAGCTTGGATCCCTCAGGGCGGCAAGAGACCCAGTACTTC.

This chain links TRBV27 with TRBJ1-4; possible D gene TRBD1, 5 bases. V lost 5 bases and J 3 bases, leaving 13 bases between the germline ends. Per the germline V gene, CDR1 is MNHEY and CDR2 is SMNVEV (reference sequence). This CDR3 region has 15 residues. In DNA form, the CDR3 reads TGTGCCAGCAGTCCAGATTGGGGGGCTAATGAAAAACTGTTTTTT. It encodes CASSPDWGANEKLFF.

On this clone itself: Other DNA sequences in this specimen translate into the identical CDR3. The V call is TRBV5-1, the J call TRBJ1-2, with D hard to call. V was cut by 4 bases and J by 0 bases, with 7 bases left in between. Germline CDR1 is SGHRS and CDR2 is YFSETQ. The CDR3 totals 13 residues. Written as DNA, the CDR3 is TGCGCCAGCAGCCTCGGAGCTAACTATGGCTACACCTTC. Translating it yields CASSLGANYGYTF.

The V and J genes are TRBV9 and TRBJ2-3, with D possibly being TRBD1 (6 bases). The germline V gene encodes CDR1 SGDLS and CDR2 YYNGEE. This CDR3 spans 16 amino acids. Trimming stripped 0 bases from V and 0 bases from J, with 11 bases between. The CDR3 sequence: CASSVGAGASTDTQYF. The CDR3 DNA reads TGTGCCAGCAGCGTAGGGGCAGGGGCTAGCACAGATACGCAGTATTTT. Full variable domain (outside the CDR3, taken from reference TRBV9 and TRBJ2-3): DSGVTQTPKHLITATGQRVTLRCSPRSGDLSVYWYQQSLDQGLQFLIQYYNGEERAKGNILERFSAQQFPDLHSELNLSSLELGDSALYFCASSVGAGASTDTQYFGPGTRLTVL.

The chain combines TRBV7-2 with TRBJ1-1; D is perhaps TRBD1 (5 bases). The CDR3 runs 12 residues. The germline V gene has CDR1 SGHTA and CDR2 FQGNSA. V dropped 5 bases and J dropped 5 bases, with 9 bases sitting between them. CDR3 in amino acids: CASSQGGTEAFF. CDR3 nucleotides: TGTGCCAGCAGCCAGGGAGGGACTGAAGCTTTCTTT. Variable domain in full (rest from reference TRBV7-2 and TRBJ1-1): GAGVSQSPSNKVTEKGKDVELRCDPISGHTALYWYRQSLGQGLEFLIYFQGNSAPDKSGLPSDRFSAERTGGSVSTLTIQRTQQEDSAVYLCASSQGGTEAFFGQGTRLTVV.

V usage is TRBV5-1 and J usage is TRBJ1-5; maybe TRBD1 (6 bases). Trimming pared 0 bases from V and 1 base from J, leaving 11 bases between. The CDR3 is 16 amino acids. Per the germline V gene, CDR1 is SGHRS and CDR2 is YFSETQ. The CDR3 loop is CASSLAGDTSNQPQHF. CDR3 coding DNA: TGCGCCAGCAGCTTGGCCGGGGACACCAGCAATCAGCCCCAGCATTTT.

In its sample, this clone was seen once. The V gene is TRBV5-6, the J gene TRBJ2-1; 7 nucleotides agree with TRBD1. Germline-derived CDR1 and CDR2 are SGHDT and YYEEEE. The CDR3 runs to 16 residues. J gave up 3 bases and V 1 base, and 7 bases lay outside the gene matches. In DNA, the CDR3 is TGTGCCAGCAGCTTGTATGAAGGGGGCAACTACAATGAGCAGTTCTTC. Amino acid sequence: CASSLYEGGNYNEQFF.

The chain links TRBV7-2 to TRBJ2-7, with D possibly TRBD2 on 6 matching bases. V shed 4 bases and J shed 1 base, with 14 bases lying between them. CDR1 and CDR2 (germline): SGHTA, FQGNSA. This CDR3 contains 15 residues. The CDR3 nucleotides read TGTGCCAGCAGCTCCGGACTACCCTTTTCCTACGAGCAGTACTTC. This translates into CASSSGLPFSYEQYF.

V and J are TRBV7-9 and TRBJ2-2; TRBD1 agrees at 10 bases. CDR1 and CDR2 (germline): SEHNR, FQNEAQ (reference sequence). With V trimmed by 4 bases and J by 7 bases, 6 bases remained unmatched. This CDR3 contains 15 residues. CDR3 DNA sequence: TGTGCCAGCAGCTGGGGGACAGGGGAAGGCGGGGAGCTGTTTTTT. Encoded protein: CASSWGTGEGGELFF. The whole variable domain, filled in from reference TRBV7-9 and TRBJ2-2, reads DTGVSQNPRHKITKRGQNVTFRCDPISEHNRLYWYRQTLGQGPEFLTYFQNEAQLEKSRLLSDRFSAERPKGSFSTLEIQRTEQGDSAMYLCASSWGTGEGGELFFGEGSRLTVL.

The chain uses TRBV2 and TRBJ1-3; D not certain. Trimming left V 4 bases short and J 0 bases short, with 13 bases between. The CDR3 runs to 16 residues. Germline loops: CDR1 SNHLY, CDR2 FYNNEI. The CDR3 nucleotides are TGTGCCAGCAGTGGGAGAGACGGAAGCTCTGGAAACACCATATATTTT. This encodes CASSGRDGSSGNTIYF.

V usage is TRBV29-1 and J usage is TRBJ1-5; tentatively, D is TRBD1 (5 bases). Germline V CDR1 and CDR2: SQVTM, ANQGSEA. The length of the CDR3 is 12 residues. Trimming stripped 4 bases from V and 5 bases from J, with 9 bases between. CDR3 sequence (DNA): TGCAGCGTTGGGGGCGGTGATCAGCCCCAGCATTTT. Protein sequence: CSVGGGDQPQHF.